The next 9 T cell receptor beta chains were all read from a single sample in a study of OX40 agonist ivuxolimab in advanced cancers. Library preparation was by the immunoSEQ multiplex PCR assay. TCRdb re-hosts the immuneACCESS table, in-frame sequences only. Its copies lack some clones; in the studies checked, an unresolved V gene accounts for under half of them, and the cause for the rest is not known. A total of tens of thousands of clones appear in this sample, around 90% of them only once. The top ten constitute approximately 6.5% of the sample. Sequenced here: CD4+ or CD8+ T cells sorted from blood, sampled in a trial of the OX40 agonist ivuxolimab. The origin of the receptors is an adult with an advanced solid tumor such as melanoma, head and neck, liver or kidney cancer.

The chain has TRBV5-1 and TRBJ2-2, with TRBD2 identical over 8 bases. With 4 bases clipped from V and 4 bases from J, the junction kept 6 bases outside the gene matches. This CDR3 has 15 residues. Germline values: CDR1 SGHRS, CDR2 YFSETQ. CDR3 sequence: CASSQPGTSTGELFF. The CDR3 DNA reads as TGCGCCAGCAGCCAACCTGGGACTAGCACCGGGGAGCTGTTTTTT.

The genes are TRBV7-2 and TRBJ2-1, with 9 bases aligning to TRBD2. This CDR3 has 18 residues. V dropped 2 bases and J dropped 9; count of bases not matched to a gene: 17. Germline V CDR1 and CDR2: SGHTA, FQGNSA. The CDR3 nucleotides are TGTGCCAGCAGCTTAATAGGTATCCCCGTGCGGGAGGGAGGTGAGCAGTTCTTC. It translates to CASSLIGIPVREGGEQFF.

This clone was recorded only once. The rearrangement uses TRBV19 and TRBJ2-7; 7 positions agree with TRBD1. Germline V gives CDR1 LNHDA, CDR2 SQIVND (reference sequence). The junction had 3 bases not matched to a gene; V was cut back by 4 bases and J by 0 bases. This CDR3 spans 14 amino acids. The CDR3 loop is CASSTGTASYEQYF. Here the CDR3 DNA reads TGTGCCAGTAGTACCGGGACAGCCTCCTACGAGCAGTACTTC.

V is TRBV27 and J is TRBJ2-5, with 7 bases that match TRBD1. CDR3 size: 15 residues. Per the germline V gene, CDR1 is MNHEY and CDR2 is SMNVEV (reference sequence). V lost 5 bases, J lost 2 bases, and 8 bases stayed unmatched. CDR3: CASSPLDRRQETQYF. CDR3 nucleotide sequence: TGTGCCAGCAGTCCCCTGGACAGGCGACAAGAGACCCAGTACTTC.

The chain joins TRBV10-1 to TRBJ2-5; D is possibly TRBD1 or TRBD2 (5 bases each). V was pared by 2 bases and J by 5 bases, with 15 bases between. Germline values: CDR1 WNHNN, CDR2 SYGVQD (reference sequence). This CDR3 has 15 amino acids. CDR3 sequence reads: CASSETGADGETQYF. The DNA for the CDR3 is TGCGCCAGCAGTGAGACAGGAGCGGACGGGGAGACCCAGTACTTC.

The chain couples TRBV6-4 to TRBJ1-5, with 7 bases matching TRBD1. CDR3 length equals 14 residues. V dropped 5 bases and J dropped 2; count of bases not matched to a gene: 3. The germline CDR1 and CDR2 sequences are MRHNA and SNTAGT. CDR3 amino acids: CASSPGTGNQPQHF. CDR3 DNA: TGTGCCAGCAGTCCCGGGACAGGCAATCAGCCCCAGCATTTT.

This chain joins TRBV5-1 and TRBJ1-2; TRBD1 matches at 8 bases. V trimming: 4 bases; J trimming: 4 bases; junction bases outside the gene matches: 6. The germline V gene has CDR1 SGHRS and CDR2 YFSETQ. CDR3 size: 14 residues. Here the CDR3 DNA reads TGCGCCAGCAGCGGGACAGGAGCAGGCTATGGCTACACCTTC. Its translation: CASSGTGAGYGYTF.

The V call is TRBV5-8, the J call TRBJ2-3; D is perhaps TRBD1 (5 bases). There are 15 residues in the CDR3. Germline V gene lookup returns CDR1 SGHTS and CDR2 YDEGEE. V dropped 3 bases and J dropped 1 base, with 12 bases sitting between them. The CDR3: CASSSIIGGTDTQYF. For the CDR3, the DNA is TGTGCCAGCAGCTCCATTATAGGGGGCACAGATACGCAGTATTTT.

The chain carries TRBV19 and TRBJ2-6; no firm D call. The CDR3 loop spans 15 amino acids. CDR1 is LNHDA and CDR2 is SQIVND in the germline V gene (reference sequence). The ends were cut back, 4 bases at V and 0 bases at J, with 7 bases in the middle. In DNA form, the CDR3 reads TGTGCCAGTAGTAAGGCGTCCTCTGGGGCCAACGTCCTGACTTTC. Protein: CASSKASSGANVLTF.